This TCR beta chain was profiled in a study of blood T cell repertoires in COVID-19. Study at large: Material from acute and convalescent COVID-19 was sourced from the United States, Italy and Spain.

In the authors' workflow: Amplification with reference gene primers provided the estimates of nucleated cell counts. The table came from immunoSEQ multiplex PCR; TCRdb's copy has only in-frame clones and leaves some out. The DNA gave D and trimming, while V, J and clone size come from that table. The table has roughly 200,000 clones, about 88% seen once. Participants had their cohort set by participant-reported clinical history. This CDR3 has 16 amino acids. Germline V gives CDR1 ENHRY, CDR2 SYGVKD. The V and J ends lost 2 bases and 7 bases respectively, with 15 bases between them. This sequence was found in a woman in her 40s in a cohort exposed to, infected with or recovered from COVID-19 (not recorded which). Sequencing was carried out using PBMCs or T cells enriched from blood (not recorded which). The chain couples TRBV10-3 to TRBJ1-6; no reliable D call. CDR3 residues: CAISEGSFPRNSPLHF. The CDR3 DNA reads as TGTGCCATCAGTGAGGGTAGCTTCCCGCGGAATTCACCCCTCCACTTT.